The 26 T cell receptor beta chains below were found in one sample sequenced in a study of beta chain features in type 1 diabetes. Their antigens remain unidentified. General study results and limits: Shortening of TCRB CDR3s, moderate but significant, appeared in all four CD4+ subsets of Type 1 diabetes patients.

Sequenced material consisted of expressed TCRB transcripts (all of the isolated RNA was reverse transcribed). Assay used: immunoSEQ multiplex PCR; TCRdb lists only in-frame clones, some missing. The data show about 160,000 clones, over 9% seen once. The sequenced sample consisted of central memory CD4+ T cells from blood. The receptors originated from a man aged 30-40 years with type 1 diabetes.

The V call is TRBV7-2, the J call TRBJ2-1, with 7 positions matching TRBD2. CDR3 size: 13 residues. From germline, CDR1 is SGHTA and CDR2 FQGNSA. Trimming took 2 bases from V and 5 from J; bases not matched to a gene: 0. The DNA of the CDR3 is TGTGCCAGCAGCTTAACTAGCGACAATGAGCAGTTCTTC. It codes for CASSLTSDNEQFF.

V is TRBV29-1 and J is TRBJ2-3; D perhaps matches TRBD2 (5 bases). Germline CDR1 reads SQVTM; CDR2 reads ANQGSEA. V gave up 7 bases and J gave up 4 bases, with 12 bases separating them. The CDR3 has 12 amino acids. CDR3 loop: CSAILAADTQYF. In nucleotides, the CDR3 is TGCAGCGCAATTCTAGCTGCAGATACGCAGTATTTT.

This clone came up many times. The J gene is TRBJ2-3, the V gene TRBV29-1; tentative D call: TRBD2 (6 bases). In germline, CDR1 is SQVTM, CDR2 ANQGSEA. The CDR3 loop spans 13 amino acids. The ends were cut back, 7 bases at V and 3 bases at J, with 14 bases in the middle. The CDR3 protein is CSAPDGGTDTQYF. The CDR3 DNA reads TGCAGCGCACCCGACGGAGGGACAGATACGCAGTATTTT.

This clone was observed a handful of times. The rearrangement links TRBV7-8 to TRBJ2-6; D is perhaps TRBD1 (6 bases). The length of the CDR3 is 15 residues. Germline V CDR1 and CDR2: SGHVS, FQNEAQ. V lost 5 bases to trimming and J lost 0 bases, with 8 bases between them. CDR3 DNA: TGTGCCAGCAGCCAGGGGAACTCTGGGGCCAACGTCCTGACTTTC. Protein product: CASSQGNSGANVLTF. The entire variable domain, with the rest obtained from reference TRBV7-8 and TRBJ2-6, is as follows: GAGVSQSPRYKVAKRGQDVALRCDPISGHVSLFWYQQALGQGPEFLTYFQNEAQLDKSGLPSDRFFAERPEGSVSTLKIQRTQQEDSAVYLCASSQGNSGANVLTFGAGSRLTVL.

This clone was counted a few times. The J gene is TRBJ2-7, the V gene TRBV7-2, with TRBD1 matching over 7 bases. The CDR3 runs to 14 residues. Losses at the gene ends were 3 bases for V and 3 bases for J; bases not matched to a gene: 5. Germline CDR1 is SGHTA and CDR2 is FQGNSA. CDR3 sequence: CASSFKGANYEQYF. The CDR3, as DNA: TGTGCCAGCAGCTTCAAGGGGGCAAACTACGAGCAGTACTTC.

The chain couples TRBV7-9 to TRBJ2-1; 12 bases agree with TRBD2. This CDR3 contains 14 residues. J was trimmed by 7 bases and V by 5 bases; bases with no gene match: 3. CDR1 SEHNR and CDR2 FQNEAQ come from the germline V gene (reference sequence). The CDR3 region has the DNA TGTGCCAGCAGCCGGACTAGCGGGATGAATGAGCAGTTCTTC. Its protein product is CASSRTSGMNEQFF.

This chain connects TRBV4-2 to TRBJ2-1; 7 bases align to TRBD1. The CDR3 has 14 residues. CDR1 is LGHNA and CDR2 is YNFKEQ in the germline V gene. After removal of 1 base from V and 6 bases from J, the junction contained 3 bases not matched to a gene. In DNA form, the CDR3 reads TGTGCCAGCAGCCAAGTAGACAGGGCCAATGAGCAGTTCTTC. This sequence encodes CASSQVDRANEQFF.

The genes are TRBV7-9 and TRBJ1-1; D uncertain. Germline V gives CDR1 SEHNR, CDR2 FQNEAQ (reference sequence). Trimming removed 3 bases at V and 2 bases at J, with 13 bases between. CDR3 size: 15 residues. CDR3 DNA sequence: TGTGCCAGCAGCTTCCCAGGCCCACATAACACTGAAGCTTTCTTT. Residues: CASSFPGPHNTEAFF. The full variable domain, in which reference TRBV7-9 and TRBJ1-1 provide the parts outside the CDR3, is DTGVSQNPRHKITKRGQNVTFRCDPISEHNRLYWYRQTLGQGPEFLTYFQNEAQLEKSRLLSDRFSAERPKGSFSTLEIQRTEQGDSAMYLCASSFPGPHNTEAFFGQGTRLTVV.

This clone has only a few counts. Here the CDR3 DNA reads TGTGCCAGCAGCTTACGAAGAGGAGATACGCAGTATTTT. Its protein is CASSLRRGDTQYF. The chain joins TRBV6-5 to TRBJ2-3; D not resolved. Germline CDR1 MNHEY, CDR2 SVGAGI. V dropped 6 bases and J dropped 5 bases, with 12 bases sitting between them. The CDR3 is 13 amino acids.

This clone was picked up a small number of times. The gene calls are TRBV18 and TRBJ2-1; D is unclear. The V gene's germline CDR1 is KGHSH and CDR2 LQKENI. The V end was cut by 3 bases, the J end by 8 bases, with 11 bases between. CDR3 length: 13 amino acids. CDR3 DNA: TGTGCCAGCTCACCGACACCAGGTGATGAGCAGTTCTTC. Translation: CASSPTPGDEQFF.

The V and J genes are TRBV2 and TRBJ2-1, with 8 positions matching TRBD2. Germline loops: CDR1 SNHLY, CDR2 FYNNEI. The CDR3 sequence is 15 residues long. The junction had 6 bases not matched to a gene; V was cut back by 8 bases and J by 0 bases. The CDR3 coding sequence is TGTGCCAGCGGGAGGAGCGGGAGCTCCTACAATGAGCAGTTCTTC. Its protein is CASGRSGSSYNEQFF.

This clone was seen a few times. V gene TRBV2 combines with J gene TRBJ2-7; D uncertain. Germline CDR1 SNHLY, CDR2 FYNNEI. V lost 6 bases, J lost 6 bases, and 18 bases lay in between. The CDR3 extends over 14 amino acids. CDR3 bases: TGTGCCAGCAGCGCGACTCTTGGGTCTGGCGAGCAGTACTTC. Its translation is CASSATLGSGEQYF. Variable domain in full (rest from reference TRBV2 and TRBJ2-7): EPEVTQTPSHQVTQMGQEVILRCVPISNHLYFYWYRQILGQKVEFLVSFYNNEISEKSEIFDDQFSVERPDGSNFTLKIRSTKLEDSAMYFCASSATLGSGEQYFGPGTRLTVT.

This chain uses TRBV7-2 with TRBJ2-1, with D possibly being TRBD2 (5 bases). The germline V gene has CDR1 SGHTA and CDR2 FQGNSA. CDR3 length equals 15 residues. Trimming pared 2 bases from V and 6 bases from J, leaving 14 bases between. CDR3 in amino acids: CASSLTSGSLNEQFF. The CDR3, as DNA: TGTGCCAGCAGCTTAACCAGCGGAAGCCTCAATGAGCAGTTCTTC.

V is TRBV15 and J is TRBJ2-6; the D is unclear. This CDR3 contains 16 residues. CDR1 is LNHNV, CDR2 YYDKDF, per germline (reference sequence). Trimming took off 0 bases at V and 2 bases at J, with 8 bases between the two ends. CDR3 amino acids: CATSRDSVPGANVLTF. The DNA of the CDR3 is TGTGCCACCAGCAGAGACAGCGTCCCTGGGGCCAACGTCCTGACTTTC.

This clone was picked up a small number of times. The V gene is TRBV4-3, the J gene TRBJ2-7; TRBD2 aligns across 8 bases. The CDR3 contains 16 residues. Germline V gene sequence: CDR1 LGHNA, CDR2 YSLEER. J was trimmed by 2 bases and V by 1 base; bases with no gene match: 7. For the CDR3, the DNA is TGCGCCAGCAGCCAAGCAGACGGGAGGGCACCCTACGAGCAGTACTTC. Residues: CASSQADGRAPYEQYF.

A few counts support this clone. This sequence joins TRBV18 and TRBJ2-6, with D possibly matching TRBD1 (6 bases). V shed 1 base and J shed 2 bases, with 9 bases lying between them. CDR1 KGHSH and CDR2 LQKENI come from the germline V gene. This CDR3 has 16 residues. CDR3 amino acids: CASSPLQGPGANVLTF. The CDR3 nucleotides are TGTGCCAGCTCACCACTTCAGGGGCCTGGGGCCAACGTCCTGACTTTC.

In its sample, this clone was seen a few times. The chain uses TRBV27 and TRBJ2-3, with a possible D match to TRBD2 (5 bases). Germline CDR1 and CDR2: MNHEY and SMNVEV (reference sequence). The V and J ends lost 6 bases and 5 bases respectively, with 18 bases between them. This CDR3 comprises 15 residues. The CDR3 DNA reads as TGTGCCAGCAGACCTACTAGTGTTGGTAGAGATACGCAGTATTTT. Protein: CASRPTSVGRDTQYF.

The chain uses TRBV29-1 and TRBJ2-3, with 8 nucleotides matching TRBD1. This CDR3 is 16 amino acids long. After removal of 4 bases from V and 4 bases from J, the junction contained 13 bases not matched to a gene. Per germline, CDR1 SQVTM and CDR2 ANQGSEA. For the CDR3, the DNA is TGCAGCGTTGGGGGGACAGGCCCGTTAAGGGCAGATACGCAGTATTTT. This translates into CSVGGTGPLRADTQYF.

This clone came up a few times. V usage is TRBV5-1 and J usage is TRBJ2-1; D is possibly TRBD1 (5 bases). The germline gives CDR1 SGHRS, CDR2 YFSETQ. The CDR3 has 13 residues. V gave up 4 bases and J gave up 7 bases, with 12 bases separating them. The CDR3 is CASSIGAGNEQFF. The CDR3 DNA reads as TGCGCCAGCAGCATTGGAGCAGGGAATGAGCAGTTCTTC.

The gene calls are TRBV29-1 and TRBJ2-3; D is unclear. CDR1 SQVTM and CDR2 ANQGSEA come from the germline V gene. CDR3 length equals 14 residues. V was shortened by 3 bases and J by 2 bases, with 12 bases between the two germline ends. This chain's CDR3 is CSVEMRLFTDTQYF. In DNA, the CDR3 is TGCAGCGTTGAGATGAGGCTGTTCACAGATACGCAGTATTTT.

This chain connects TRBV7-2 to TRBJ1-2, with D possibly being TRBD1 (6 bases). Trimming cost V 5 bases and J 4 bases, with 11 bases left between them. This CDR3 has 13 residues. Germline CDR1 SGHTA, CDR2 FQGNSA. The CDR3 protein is CASSAGQFYGYTF. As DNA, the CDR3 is TGTGCCAGCAGCGCCGGACAGTTCTATGGCTACACCTTC.

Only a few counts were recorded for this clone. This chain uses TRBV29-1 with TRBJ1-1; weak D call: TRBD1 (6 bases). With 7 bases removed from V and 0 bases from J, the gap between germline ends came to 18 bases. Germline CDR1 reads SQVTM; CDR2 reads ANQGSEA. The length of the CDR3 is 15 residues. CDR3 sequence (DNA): TGCAGCGCCTGGGGGCAGGGGAGCATGAACACTGAAGCTTTCTTT. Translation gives CSAWGQGSMNTEAFF.

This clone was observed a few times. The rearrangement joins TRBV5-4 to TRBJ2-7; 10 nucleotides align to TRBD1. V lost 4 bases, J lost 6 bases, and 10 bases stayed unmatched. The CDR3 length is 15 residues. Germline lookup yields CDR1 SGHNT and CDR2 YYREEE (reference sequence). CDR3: CASSVSGTGAGEQYF. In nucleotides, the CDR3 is TGTGCCAGCAGCGTCTCCGGGACAGGGGCTGGCGAGCAGTACTTC.

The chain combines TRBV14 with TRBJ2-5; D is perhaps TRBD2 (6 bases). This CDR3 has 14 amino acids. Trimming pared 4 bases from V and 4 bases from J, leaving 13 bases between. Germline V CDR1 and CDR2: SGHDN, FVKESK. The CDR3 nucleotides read TGTGCCAGCAGCCCGGGGGTCTGGGGAGAGACCCAGTACTTC. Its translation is CASSPGVWGETQYF.

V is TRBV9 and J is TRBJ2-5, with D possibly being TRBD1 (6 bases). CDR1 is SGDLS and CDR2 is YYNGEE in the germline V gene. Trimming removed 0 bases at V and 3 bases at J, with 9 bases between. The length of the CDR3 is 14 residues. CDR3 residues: CASSVVEGEETQYF. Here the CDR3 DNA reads TGTGCCAGCAGCGTAGTTGAGGGGGAAGAGACCCAGTACTTC. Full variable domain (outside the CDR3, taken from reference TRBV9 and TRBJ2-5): DSGVTQTPKHLITATGQRVTLRCSPRSGDLSVYWYQQSLDQGLQFLIQYYNGEERAKGNILERFSAQQFPDLHSELNLSSLELGDSALYFCASSVVEGEETQYFGPGTRLLVL.

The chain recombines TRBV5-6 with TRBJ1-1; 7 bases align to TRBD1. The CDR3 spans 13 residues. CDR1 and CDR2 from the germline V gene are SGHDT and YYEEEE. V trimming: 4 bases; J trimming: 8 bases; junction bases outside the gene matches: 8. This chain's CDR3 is CASSIYRGYEAFF. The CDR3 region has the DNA TGTGCCAGCAGCATCTACAGGGGCTACGAAGCTTTCTTT. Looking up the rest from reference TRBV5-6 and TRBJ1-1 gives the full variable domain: DAGVTQSPTHLIKTRGQQVTLRCSPKSGHDTVSWYQQALGQGPQFIFQYYEEEERQRGNFPDRFSGHQFPNYSSELNVNALLLGDSALYLCASSIYRGYEAFFGQGTRLTVV.